This record covers a single T cell receptor (beta chain). No antigen is known for it. Base qualities were left out, and no much larger clone turns up one base away. This entry comes from a study of T-cell memory formation after mild COVID-19 (dated by TCRdb to 2020 to 2022). Concerning the study at large: TCR sequence clusters from the two donors were largely donor specific. Longitudinal TCRalpha and TCRbeta repertoire sequencing tracked T-cell clones expanding and contracting after mild COVID-19 in a couple of donors. Two young, previously healthy adult volunteers made up the cohort, one male and one female.

Study-wide findings and limitations: SARS-CoV-2 specificity was not confirmed for the second-wave clones peaking on day 37. The study covered only two mild cases, and larger cohorts including severe cases with pre-infection samples were considered necessary. The detection of some responding clones in pre-infection memory suggests that pre-existing cross-reactive memory T cells joined the SARS-CoV-2 response. Balanced CD4/CD8 phenotypes were observed for clones contracting from day 15 to 85, whereas a bias towards CD4+ was observed for a second wave of clones expanding from day 15 to 37. Contracting CD4+ clones turned up mainly in the CM and EM memory subsets, whereas EMRA was where CD8+ clones were enriched.

Ficoll-Paque density gradient centrifugation was used to isolate PBMCs. Sequencing relied on an Illumina NovaSeq 6000. cDNA libraries for TCRalpha and TCRbeta were prepared by 5'RACE using constant-segment primers, with sample barcodes and unique molecular identifiers added. RNA was extracted from every sample with Trizol reagent. Amplification of the libraries took two PCR steps, and the second step added a second sample barcode plus Illumina TruSeq adapters. The libraries were sequenced on an Illumina NovaSeq using 2 x 150 bp paired-end reads. Under the source paper's analysis protocol: Demultiplexing of reads and collapsing into UMI-guided consensus sequences were performed with migec v1.2.7. With mixcr v2.1.11, UMI consensuses were aligned to TRA and TRB V and J templates and assembled into clonotypes. Clonotypes were classified as expanded or contracted when called significant by both edgeR and NoisET, with noise models trained on biological replicates. edgeR calls used a false discovery rate-adjusted p below 0.01 and a log2 fold-change threshold of 1. As an exploratory analysis of dynamics, max-normalized trajectories of the 1000 most abundant clonotypes were examined by PCA with hierarchical clustering. Separately sequenced CD4+ and CD8+ repertoires were used to assign the CD4 or CD8 phenotype of responding clones. TCRdb reprocessing: public reads trimmed at Q25 with fastp, clones called with MiXCR, in-frame beta chains kept. Here each entry gathers all rows of one CDR3 protein and keeps the most common genes and DNA. The V and J calls come from TCRdb's annotation, not from the publication. In all, the sample holds roughly 610,000 distinct CDR3 sequences, and roughly 17% of those were seen once. Roughly 8.2% of the sample belongs to the ten largest clones.

The germline V gene (reference sequence) specifies SEHNR as CDR1 and FQNEAQ as CDR2. V drops 1 base and J drops 5 bases, leaving 20 bases in between. Spanning cysteine to phenylalanine, the CDR3 consists of 17 amino acids. Here the CDR3 DNA is all that survives: 51 bases in frame from base 1. This receptor chain uses TRBV7-9 and TRBJ2-5, with TRBD2 as a weak D call on 6 bases. This receptor was taken from an adult woman who had mild COVID-19 (a few samples of this study predate the infection). The sample titles of this study are shuffled in the database, so cell type and time point are left out; the donor was told from shared clones. Sequencing was carried out using PBMCs or a T cell subset sorted from them (not recorded which). The CDR3 protein is CASSLGRTGDGEETQYF. The nucleotides are TGTGCCAGCAGCTTAGGCCGAACGGGAGACGGTGAGGAGACCCAGTACTTC.